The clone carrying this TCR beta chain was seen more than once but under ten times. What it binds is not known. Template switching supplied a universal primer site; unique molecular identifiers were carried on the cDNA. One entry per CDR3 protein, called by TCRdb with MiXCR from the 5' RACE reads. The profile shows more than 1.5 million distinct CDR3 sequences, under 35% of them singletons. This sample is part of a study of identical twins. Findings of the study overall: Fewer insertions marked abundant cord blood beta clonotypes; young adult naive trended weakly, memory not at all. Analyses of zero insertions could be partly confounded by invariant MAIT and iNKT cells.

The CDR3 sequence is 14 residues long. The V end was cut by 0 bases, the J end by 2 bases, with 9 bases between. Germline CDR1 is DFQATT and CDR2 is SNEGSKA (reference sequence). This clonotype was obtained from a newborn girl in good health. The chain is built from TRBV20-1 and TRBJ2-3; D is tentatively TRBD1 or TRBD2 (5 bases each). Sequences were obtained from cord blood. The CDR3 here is CSARDRGLTDTQYF. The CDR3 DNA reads TGCAGTGCTAGAGATCGGGGCCTCACAGATACGCAGTATTTT.